This is a list of T cell receptor beta chains from one sample in a study of long-term antiretroviral therapy in people with HIV. The repertoire was sequenced with immunoSEQ multiplex PCR; TCRdb's copy has only in-frame clones and lacks some. The sample lists approximately 30,000 clones, 95% to 98% seen once, with over 1.5% in the top ten. Sample: unsorted PBMCs, taken 7.6 years after starting antiretroviral therapy. These receptors were taken from a man aged 25-45 years with HIV. Both conserved end residues are part of each CDR3.

CDR3 protein	V gene
CASSLEGGGRTYEQYF	TRBV5-1
CASSYSTTLAKNIQYF	TRBV6-6
CASSLRGGPSTGELFF	TRBV13
CASSLDGKGNYGYTF	TRBV7-2
CASSGGLAGALPYEQYF	TRBV7-3
CAISEGGLNYGYTF	TRBV10-3
CASSLAVGRGTEAFF	TRBV5-4
CASGWGPTGELFF	TRBV11-3
CASSPRVPPPYEQYF	TRBV27
CASSQEGRQLLGGVGQPQHF	TRBV4-2
CASGRGVSYEQYF	TRBV2
CASSLVGGLREQFF	TRBV11-3
CAGGVSGNTIYF	TRBV7-9
CASSLGLATSTDTQYF	TRBV7-2
CASSSTRAPSEQYF	TRBV7-8
CASGSTGKANIQYF	TRBV2
CASSTRQGTRTRYGYTF	TRBV19
CASSPDDRDISNQPQHF	TRBV4-1
CASSLGVNYGYTF	TRBV7-8
CASSLGTGPPLHF	TRBV5-6
CASSDSGEGLDTGELFF	TRBV25-1
CAWGPGRNEKLFF	TRBV30
CASSQAPGGGIGYSPLHF	TRBV4-3
CSVVLGLAVTDTQYF	TRBV29-1
CASSLSGGHYGYTF	TRBV27
CASSVSDRGDGYTF	TRBV9
CASSSPGAGETQYF	TRBV27
CASSVGDSSGNYGYTF	TRBV9
CASSDGPSVAF	TRBV2
CASSLSRGGGSTEAFF	TRBV7-2
CASSLAVSGSGEQFF	TRBV5-1
CASSSDRDEGYTF	TRBV6-5
CAITGTSSYEQYF	TRBV28
CASSFRGFGSGNTIYF	TRBV5-4
CASSVSGRTDTQYF	TRBV27
CATSPPGSSREQYF	TRBV15
CASSLDSTAGFYGYTF	TRBV5-1